This T cell receptor (beta chain) was recovered during a study of T-cell reconstitution after alpha-beta-depleted transplantation in children. Findings of the study overall: As was reported, about two months after transplant, alpha-beta T cells came from several hundred expanded graft clones. Newly produced T cells mostly accounted for T-cell counts and diversity one year post-transplant. Certain patients had high TCRbeta diversity at day 60, and it came from recipient T cells and thymic progenitors that survived.

Per germline, CDR1 LNHNV and CDR2 YYDKDF (reference sequence). The CDR3 is 16 amino acids. On this clonotype: Antigen specificity is unknown. A much larger clone sits a single nucleotide away, making a read error possible.

Preparation of the TCRbeta library was carried out with unique molecular identifiers. MiXCR, run by TCRdb on the PCR reads, gives a single entry per CDR3 protein. The sample consists of roughly 280,000 distinct CDR3 sequences, 11% of them appearing once. The V and J genes are TRBV15 and TRBJ2-1; 9 nucleotides match TRBD2. Sequencing used peripheral blood, obtained 180 days after TCRalphabeta/CD19-depleted stem cell transplant. This clonotype was sampled from a male patient aged 2-15 years who had a stem cell transplant for chronic granulomatous disease, so the T cells may come from the graft donor. The CDR3 reads CATGRFLLAGAHEQFF. The CDR3 nucleotides read TGTGCCACCGGCAGATTTCTACTAGCGGGCGCCCATGAGCAGTTCTTC.